This T cell receptor beta chain is from a study of radiotherapy plus CTLA-4 blockade in lung cancer. Generated by immunoSEQ multiplex PCR, the TCRdb table keeps only in-frame clones and is missing some. The table shows around 44,000 clones, with less than 90% occurring only once. General observations from the study: Expansion of tumor-derived TCR clones was observed in blood after radiotherapy plus ipilimumab.

The CDR3 has 14 amino acids. Germline V CDR1 and CDR2: SNHLY, FYNNEI. The trim removed 6 bases at V and 1 base at J, leaving 4 bases unmatched. As regards this clone: Antigen: not known.

The sequences come from peripheral blood, collected from a patient treated with radiotherapy plus ipilimumab. The TCR was taken from a human donor with non-small cell lung cancer that progressed on radiotherapy plus ipilimumab. Some clones in this sample may be carry-over from other donors' samples. This chain connects TRBV2 to TRBJ1-1; 8 bases are a match to TRBD1. CDR3: CASRGGTGNTEAFF. DNA of the CDR3: TGTGCCAGCAGGGGGGGGACAGGGAACACTGAAGCTTTCTTT.